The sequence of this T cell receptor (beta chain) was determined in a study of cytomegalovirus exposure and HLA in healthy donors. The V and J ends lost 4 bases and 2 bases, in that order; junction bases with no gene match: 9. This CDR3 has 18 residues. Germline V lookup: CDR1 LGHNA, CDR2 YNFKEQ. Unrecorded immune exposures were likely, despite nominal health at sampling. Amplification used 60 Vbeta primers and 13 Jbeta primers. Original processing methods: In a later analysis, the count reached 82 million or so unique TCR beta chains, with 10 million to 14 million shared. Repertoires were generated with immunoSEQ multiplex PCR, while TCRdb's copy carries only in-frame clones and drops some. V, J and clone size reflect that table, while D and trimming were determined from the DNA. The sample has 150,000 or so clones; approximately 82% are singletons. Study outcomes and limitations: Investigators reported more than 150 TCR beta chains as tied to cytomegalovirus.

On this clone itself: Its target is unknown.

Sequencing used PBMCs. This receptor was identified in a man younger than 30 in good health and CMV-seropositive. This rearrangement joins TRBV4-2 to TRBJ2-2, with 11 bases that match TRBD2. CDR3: CASSPRFSGRANTGELFF. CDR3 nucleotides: TGTGCCAGCAGCCCTCGATTTAGCGGGAGGGCCAACACCGGGGAGCTGTTTTTT.